This T cell receptor (beta chain) is drawn from a study of T cells after yellow fever vaccination. Study observations and caveats: Abundant bulk-derived clonotypes could contaminate FACS-sorted repertoires.

This clonotype was seen a few times. What it binds is not known. For TCR, cDNA came from 5'RACE template switching, which added a universal primer site and UMIs. TCRdb re-called the 5' RACE reads with MiXCR, one entry per CDR3 protein. The sample shows 450,000 to 600,000 distinct CDR3 sequences, 17% of them seen only once. CDR3 size: 17 residues. V was clipped by 4 bases and J by 5 bases; unmatched bases: 9. CDR1 SGHRS and CDR2 YFSETQ come from the germline V gene. The chain combines TRBV5-1 with TRBJ2-5, with 15 nucleotides matching TRBD2. The material was PBMCs, obtained about 5 days after the first yellow fever vaccination. This clonotype was sampled from a man younger than 30 who received the YFV17D yellow fever vaccine. CDR3 loop: CASSLGTSGGSGETQYF. The CDR3 nucleotides are TGCGCCAGCAGCCTAGGGACTAGCGGGGGGTCCGGGGAGACCCAGTACTTC.